This T cell receptor beta chain was sequenced in a study of T cells in tuberculosis. Study summary: CD1B tetramers identified T cells specific for mycobacterial lipid GMM.

TCRdb keeps only in-frame clones here, not all; method: immunoSEQ multiplex PCR. Of tens of thousands of clones listed, less than 95% are singletons. As for this clone: Its antigen remains unknown.

Germline CDR1 GTSNPN, CDR2 SVGIG (reference sequence). The CDR3 sequence is 13 residues long. Study-wide points: Smaller alpha distances in active tuberculosis partly reflected shorter CDR3-alpha lengths. Active tuberculosis TCR-alpha repertoires lay closer to GMM-specific TCRs than IGRA-negative controls, suggesting clonal expansion.

Each clinical donor contributed on average roughly 100,000 T cells from unsorted cryopreserved PBMC. The chain combines TRBV30 with TRBJ1-1; 7 bases fit TRBD1. The source material was PBMCs. This sequence originates from a donor aged 10 to 29 with latent tuberculosis or without tuberculosis infection. Some clones in this sample may be carry-over from other donors' samples. Here the CDR3 DNA reads TGTGCTTGTCGCGATTTCACAGGGGCGAGGGCTTTCTTT. Its protein is CACRDFTGARAFF.